Sequencing of this TCR beta chain was carried out in a study of T cell responses to AZD1222 COVID-19 vaccine. Study-wide background: Second doses at about 4 or about 12 weeks were pooled. Study results and caveats: Nearly half of spike-specific TCRs reportedly target variant regions that are unmutated in the B.1.351 and B.1.1.7 variants. Distributed over spike, vaccine-associated CD4 TCRs predominated at 160-218 and 743-854. Females outnumbered males among donors, who were mostly white British; clonal diversity was possibly underestimated.

This CDR3 is 15 amino acids long. CDR1 and CDR2 from the germline V gene are SGDLS and YYNGEE. V dropped 0 bases and J dropped 0 bases, with 7 bases sitting between them. This clone was seen once. Its specificity is unknown. Other DNA variants within this sample encode the same CDR3. Clones were sequenced by immunoSEQ multiplex PCR, and TCRdb holds only the in-frame ones, with some missing. The data hold over 150,000 clones, with 88% observed a single time. The receptor was derived from an adult in good health. V is TRBV9 and J is TRBJ2-1; D unresolved. The sample consisted of peripheral blood, taken on day 0 of AZD1222 vaccination. In DNA form, the CDR3 reads TGTGCCAGCAGCGTAGCACTCGCCTCCTACAATGAGCAGTTCTTC. It yields the protein CASSVALASYNEQFF.